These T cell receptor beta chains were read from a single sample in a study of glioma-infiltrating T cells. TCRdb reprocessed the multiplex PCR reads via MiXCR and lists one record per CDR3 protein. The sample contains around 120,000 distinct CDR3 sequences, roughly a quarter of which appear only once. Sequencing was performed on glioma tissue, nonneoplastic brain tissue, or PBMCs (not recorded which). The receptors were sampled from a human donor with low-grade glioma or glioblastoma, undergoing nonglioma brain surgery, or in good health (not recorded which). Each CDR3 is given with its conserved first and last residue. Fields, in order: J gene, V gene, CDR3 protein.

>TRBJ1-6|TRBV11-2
CASSLNTGSYNSPLHF
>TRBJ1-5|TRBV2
CASTYLDRPDQPQHF
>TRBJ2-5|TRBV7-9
CASSPLAGRGQETQYF
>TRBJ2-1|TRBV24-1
CTTSDLPSEDNEQFF
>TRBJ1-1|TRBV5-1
CASSLGTAANTEAFF
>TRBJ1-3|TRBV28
CASSSGSGNTIYF
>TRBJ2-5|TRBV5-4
CASSHQGGLETQYF
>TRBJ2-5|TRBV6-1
CASSESLAGETQYF
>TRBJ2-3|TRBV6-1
CASSYQGGTVGTQYF
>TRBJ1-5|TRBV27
CASSLGGSLGQPQHF
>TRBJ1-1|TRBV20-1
CSARVQTGGRTTEAFF
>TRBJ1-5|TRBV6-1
CASSQRGLGETQHF
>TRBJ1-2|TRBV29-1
CSVGLQGAFYGYTF
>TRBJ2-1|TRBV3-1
CASSQEVSEQFF
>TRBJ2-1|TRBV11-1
CASSWTPSSYNEQFF
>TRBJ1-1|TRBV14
CASRPGQAANTEAFF
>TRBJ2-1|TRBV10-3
CAIRLGPAGDEQFF
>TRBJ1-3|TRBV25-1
CASRAILGNTIYF
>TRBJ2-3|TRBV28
CASKSGGGSGTQYF
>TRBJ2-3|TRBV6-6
CASSYPGRGGDTQYF